A single sample gave rise to the 14 T cell receptor beta chains below, sequenced in a study of cytomegalovirus exposure and HLA in healthy donors. Use of 60 Vbeta and 13 Jbeta primers characterized the PCR. Profiling relied on immunoSEQ multiplex PCR, and the TCRdb table lists in-frame clones only, not all of them. This sample has under 150,000 clones, with 70% to 80% found just once. Sequenced: PBMCs. Receptors were obtained from a woman aged 45-60 years in good health and CMV-seronegative.

J is TRBJ1-2 and V is TRBV27, with TRBD1 matching 8 bases. The CDR3 runs 14 residues. Germline V lookup: CDR1 MNHEY, CDR2 SMNVEV (reference sequence). J gave up 8 bases and V 3 bases, and 8 bases lay outside the gene matches. This CDR3 is CASSFRQGARGYTF. The CDR3 DNA follows: TGTGCCAGCAGTTTTAGGCAGGGGGCGCGCGGCTACACCTTC.

Only one count was recorded for this clone. V usage is TRBV7-9 and J usage is TRBJ1-2; 11 positions agree with TRBD1. The CDR3 is made up of 15 amino acids. Germline values: CDR1 SEHNR, CDR2 FQNEAQ (reference sequence). The V segment lost 4 bases and the J segment 5 bases; nucleotides outside the gene matches: 6. The CDR3 sequence is CASSYPGTGGYGYTF. The CDR3 DNA is TGTGCCAGCAGCTACCCCGGGACAGGGGGATATGGCTACACCTTC.

The V gene is TRBV2, the J gene TRBJ2-7; tentative D call: TRBD1 (6 bases). Germline V gene sequence: CDR1 SNHLY, CDR2 FYNNEI. The V and J ends lost 5 bases and 5 bases respectively, with 13 bases between them. This CDR3 is 13 amino acids long. The CDR3 loop is CASSQTGYDEQYF. As DNA, the CDR3 is TGTGCCAGCAGTCAAACAGGGTATGACGAGCAGTACTTC.

The genes are TRBV6-1 and TRBJ2-5, with TRBD2 matching over 7 bases. This CDR3 spans 14 amino acids. CDR1 MNHNS and CDR2 SASEGT come from the germline V gene. The V gene end was trimmed by 2 bases and the J gene end by 4 bases; junction bases not matched to a gene: 4. CDR3 residues: CASSENPGGETQYF. CDR3 DNA: TGTGCCAGCAGTGAAAATCCGGGGGGAGAGACCCAGTACTTC.

The sample holds a few counts of this clone. V gene TRBV6-5 combines with J gene TRBJ2-2; D possibly corresponds to TRBD1 (6 bases). Germline V gene sequence: CDR1 MNHEY, CDR2 SVGAGI. The CDR3 is 14 amino acids. The V and J ends lost 6 bases and 8 bases respectively, with 16 bases between them. The CDR3 spells CASSASQGAGELFF. CDR3 sequence (DNA): TGTGCCAGCAGCGCCTCACAGGGTGCAGGGGAGCTGTTTTTT.

The rearrangement joins TRBV21-1 to TRBJ2-7; TRBD1 is taken as the D call from the table, unchecked against the DNA. TRBV21-1 is deemed a pseudogene. The CDR3 is 16 amino acids. The DNA for the CDR3 is TGTGCCAGCAGCAGACCGACAGGGGTTGATTCCTACGAGCAGTACTTC. It codes for CASSRPTGVDSYEQYF.

Points on this clone: Germline is not matched at one junction end, which may reflect a read error. The CDR3 region has the DNA TGTTCCAGCAGCTCCAGGACAGGACGGAACACTGAAGCTTTCTTT. This codes for CSSSSRTGRNTEAFF. The J gene is TRBJ1-1, the V gene TRBV7-9; 7 bases match TRBD1. Germline CDR1 and CDR2: SEHNR and FQNEAQ (reference sequence). The length of the CDR3 is 15 residues.

The CDR3 loop is CASSTGEDYGYTF. DNA for the CDR3: TGTGCCAGCAGTACAGGGGAGGACTATGGCTACACCTTC. This chain uses TRBV6-5 with TRBJ1-2; 7 nucleotides match TRBD1. The ends lost 5 bases at V and 3 bases at J; junction bases unmatched: 3. Germline V gene data show CDR1 as MNHEY and CDR2 as SVGAGI. This CDR3 has 13 amino acids.

The rearrangement uses TRBV6-5 and TRBJ1-2; no clear D gene. CDR1 and CDR2 (germline): MNHEY, SVGAGI. Trimming took 0 bases from V and 7 from J, leaving 15 bases between them. The CDR3 has 15 residues. The CDR3 reads CASSYSSGPTRGYTF. The CDR3 region has the DNA TGTGCCAGCAGTTACTCGAGCGGCCCAACCCGTGGCTACACCTTC.

The chain is built from TRBV20-1 and TRBJ2-1; D possibly corresponds to TRBD2 (5 bases). CDR3 length equals 11 residues. V shed 6 bases and J shed 5 bases, with 8 bases lying between them. Germline values: CDR1 DFQATT, CDR2 SNEGSKA (reference sequence). The CDR3 region has the DNA TGCAGTGCGGGAGCCCACAATGAGCAGTTCTTC. The encoded protein is CSAGAHNEQFF.

This chain connects TRBV4-2 to TRBJ2-3; D is perhaps TRBD2 (7 bases). V dropped 3 bases and J dropped 2 bases, with 15 bases sitting between them. Germline CDR1 LGHNA, CDR2 YNFKEQ. This CDR3 is 16 amino acids long. CDR3: CASSQGGGSPTDTQYF. The CDR3 DNA follows: TGTGCCAGCAGCCAGGGGGGGGGCTCACCCACAGATACGCAGTATTTT.

The chain carries TRBV7-2 and TRBJ2-3; TRBD1 agrees at 12 bases. The CDR3 is made up of 16 amino acids. V lost 5 bases to trimming and J lost 5 bases; unmatched junction nucleotides: 8. CDR1 is SGHTA and CDR2 is FQGNSA in the germline V gene. The CDR3: CASSRTGTGGRDTQYF. As DNA, the CDR3 is TGTGCCAGCAGCCGTACCGGGACAGGGGGCAGAGATACGCAGTATTTT.

This clone was found many times. This chain uses TRBV15 with TRBJ1-2; the match to TRBD1 covers 10 bases. With 1 base clipped from V and 3 bases from J, the junction kept 8 bases outside the gene matches. The germline V gene has CDR1 LNHNV and CDR2 YYDKDF (reference sequence). The CDR3 spans 17 residues. This chain's CDR3 is CATSRGGTGERYYGYTF. Written as DNA, the CDR3 is TGTGCCACCAGCAGAGGTGGGACAGGGGAGAGGTACTATGGCTACACCTTC.

This chain joins TRBV2 and TRBJ2-2; D is uncertain. Germline V gene sequence: CDR1 SNHLY, CDR2 FYNNEI. With 2 bases removed from V and 3 bases from J, the gap between germline ends came to 10 bases. CDR3 size: 15 residues. The DNA for the CDR3 is TGTGCCAGCAGTGAATATATAGGAGACACCGGGGAGCTGTTTTTT. Translating gives CASSEYIGDTGELFF.